This TCR beta chain was identified in a study of blood T cells in healthy people across ages (dated by TCRdb to 2013 to 2016). For context, the study as a whole: In model experiments, template switching captured about one uniquely barcoded TCR beta cDNA molecule for every two T cells. To track age-related changes in TCR beta repertoire diversity, the study relied on deep sequencing normalized with unique cDNA molecular identifiers. The donors were split into four age groups: young (average around 17 years), middle-aged (roughly 39), aged (roughly 60) and long-lived (under 90). To avoid experimental bias, donors of different ages were spread randomly across the sequencing lanes. Two additional independent replicas of 1 million unique cDNA reads from the same blood draw were analyzed for two donors (one aged 18 to 30 and one aged 80 or older). What the authors observed across the whole study: Estimates of total diversity based on one million sequenced T cells were considered lower bounds and underestimates. Compared with the aged group, the long-lived group had more naive CD4+ T cells, fewer expanded clones and increased TCR diversity, a pattern suggesting age selection. Conclusive comparison of naive and antigen-experienced compartments was prevented by the profiling of bulk unsorted PBMCs. Observed TCR beta diversity correlated strongly with the percentage of naive T cells measured by flow cytometry. Observed TCR beta diversity per million T cells fell roughly linearly with age, and a significant reduction was already apparent by age roughly 40. Donor CMV infection status was unknown, potentially confounding age-related changes in expanded clonotypes.

Libraries were built with 5' RACE. This sample was sequenced with an Illumina HiSeq 2500. A second PCR of about 6 to 12 cycles was run with a J-beta primer mix and a sample-barcoded 5' primer. A template-switch 5' adaptor carrying 12 random nucleotides introduced a unique molecular identifier onto each TCR beta cDNA molecule. At least 3 million CDR3-containing paired-end reads were obtained from each sample. All of the RNA was converted into first-strand cDNA using the Mint cDNA synthesis kit, with a TRBC-specific oligonucleotide serving as the primer. Following uracil-DNA glycosylase treatment, a first 18-cycle PCR with universal primers M1SS and BC2_uni_R was performed on all cDNA. The study's own analysis went as follows. Normalization of each sample was performed by random selection of 1 million high-quality reads, each carrying a distinct molecular identifier. Instead of being binned into consensus sequences, reads that shared molecular identifiers were thrown out. MiTCR, set to a Q25 quality threshold and the strictest error-elimination algorithm, was used for CDR3 identification, clonotype clustering and error correction. A nonparametric unseen species model with Euler transformation was used to estimate a lower bound on total TCR beta diversity. TCRdb trimmed public reads at Q25 via fastp, called clones via MiXCR and kept in-frame beta chains. CDR3 protein duplicates are merged, each entry listing the most common genes and DNA. The V and J calls and clone size come from TCRdb's table, not from the authors' own analysis. The sample includes hundreds of thousands of distinct CDR3 sequences, with more than 40% observed a single time. 25% to 35% of the sample goes to the ten largest clones.

Systemically healthy Caucasian individuals from Russia, approximately 39 in total and aged about 6 to 95 years, were included as donors. About 9.6 milliliters of peripheral blood were collected from each donor into EDTA-treated Vacutainer tubes. Ficoll-Paque density-gradient centrifugation was used to isolate PBMCs, with at least 6 million per sample. Total RNA was extracted from PBMCs with Trizol reagent, with at least 6 micrograms obtained per sample. The percentages of naive CD45RAhigh/CD27high T cells were determined by flow cytometry on a PBMC aliquot from every donor. Details on this clonotype: Its antigen is currently not known. A junction boundary mismatches the germline segment, possibly from a read error.

From the cysteine up to the phenylalanine, the CDR3 has a length of 14 residues. This entry keeps only the CDR3 DNA: 42 bases, framed from base 1. The germline V gene (reference sequence) sets CDR1 to DFQATT and CDR2 to SNEGSKA. Sample: blood. The source of this sequence is a woman aged 60-70 years in good health. In this chain, TRBV20-1 is recombined with TRBJ2-1; the D gene is possibly TRBD2, with 6 bases matching. The CDR3 amino acid sequence is: CSAKVSGSYTEQFF. The sequenced DNA is TGCAGTGCCAAAGTTAGCGGCTCCTACACTGAGCAGTTCTTC.